The 2 T cell receptor beta chains below all came from one sample that was sequenced in a study of neurological immune-mediated disorders. TCRdb reprocessed the 5' RACE reads with MiXCR, giving one entry per CDR3 protein. Of some 60,000 distinct CDR3 sequences listed, roughly 3.3% were seen once; the top ten hold more than 2.5%. The material sequenced was PBMCs. All receptors derive from a woman under 40 with multiple sclerosis.

This clonotype was counted many times. The chain carries TRBV20-1 and TRBJ1-2; D is perhaps TRBD1 (5 bases). Between the trimmed V and J ends, which lost 8 bases and 5 bases, there was a span of 15 bases. This CDR3 comprises 12 residues. Germline CDR1 and CDR2: DFQATT and SNEGSKA (reference sequence). The CDR3 protein is CSHVVGGYGYTF. CDR3 DNA sequence: TGCAGTCACGTGGTGGGGGGATATGGCTACACCTTC.

At least ten counts were recorded for this clonotype. Since a much larger clone is just one base distant, this may be a read error. V is TRBV5-1 and J is TRBJ1-1; D unresolved. Trimming pared 2 bases from V and 5 bases from J, leaving 10 bases between. The CDR3 length is 13 residues. CDR1 and CDR2 from the germline V gene are SGHRS and YFSETQ. The CDR3 DNA sequence: TGCGCCAGCAGCTTAGAAGGGAGGACTGAAGCTTTCTTT. The encoded protein is CASSLEGRTEAFF.